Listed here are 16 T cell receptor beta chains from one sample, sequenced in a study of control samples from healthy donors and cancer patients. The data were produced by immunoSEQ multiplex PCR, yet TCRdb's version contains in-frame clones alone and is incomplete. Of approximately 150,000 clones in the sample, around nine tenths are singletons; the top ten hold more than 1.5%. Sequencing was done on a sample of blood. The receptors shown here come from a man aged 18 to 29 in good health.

The CDR3 bases are TGTGCCAGTAGTATTCGAACCGGAAACACCATATATTTT. It specifies CASSIRTGNTIYF. This chain uses TRBV19 with TRBJ1-3; D ambiguous. This CDR3 region has 13 residues. V was clipped by 3 bases and J by 4 bases, with 7 bases between them. Germline V gives CDR1 LNHDA, CDR2 SQIVND (reference sequence). The entire variable domain, with the rest obtained from reference TRBV19 and TRBJ1-3, is as follows: DGGITQSPKYLFRKEGQNVTLSCEQNLNHDAMYWYRQDPGQGLRLIYYSQIVNDFQKGDIAEGYSVSREKKESFPLTVTSAQKNPTAFYLCASSIRTGNTIYFGEGSWLTVV.

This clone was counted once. The CDR3 DNA reads as TGTGCCAGCTCACCACTTGGGGACAGGGGTGGTGAGCAGTACTTC. Residues: CASSPLGDRGGEQYF. The gene calls are TRBV18 and TRBJ2-7; 10 nucleotides line up with TRBD1. CDR3 length equals 15 residues. Unmatched junction bases numbered 7, after V lost 1 base and J lost 7 bases. Per the germline V gene, CDR1 is KGHSH and CDR2 is LQKENI. The whole variable domain, filled in from reference TRBV18 and TRBJ2-7, reads NAGVMQNPRHLVRRRGQEARLRCSPMKGHSHVYWYRQLPEEGLKFMVYLQKENIIDESGMPKERFSAEFPKEGPSILRIQQVVRGDSAAYFCASSPLGDRGGEQYFGPGTRLTVT.

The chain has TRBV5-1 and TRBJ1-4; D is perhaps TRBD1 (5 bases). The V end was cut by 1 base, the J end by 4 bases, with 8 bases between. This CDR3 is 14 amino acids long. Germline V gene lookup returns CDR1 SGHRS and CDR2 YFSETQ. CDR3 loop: CASSLRGGNEKLFF. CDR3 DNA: TGCGCCAGCAGCTTGCGTGGGGGTAATGAAAAACTGTTTTTT.

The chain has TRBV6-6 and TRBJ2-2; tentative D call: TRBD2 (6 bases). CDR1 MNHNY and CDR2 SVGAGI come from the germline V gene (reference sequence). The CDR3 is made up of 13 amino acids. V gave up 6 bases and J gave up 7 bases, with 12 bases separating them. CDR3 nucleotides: TGTGCCAGCAGGGAGGGAGGCAGCGGGGAGCTGTTTTTT. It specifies CASREGGSGELFF.

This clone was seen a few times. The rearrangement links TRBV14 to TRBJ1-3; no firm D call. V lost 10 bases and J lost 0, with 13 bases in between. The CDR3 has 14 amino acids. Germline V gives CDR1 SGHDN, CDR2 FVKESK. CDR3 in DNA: TGTGCCACCAAATCAACCAACTCTGGAAACACCATATATTTT. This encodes CATKSTNSGNTIYF.

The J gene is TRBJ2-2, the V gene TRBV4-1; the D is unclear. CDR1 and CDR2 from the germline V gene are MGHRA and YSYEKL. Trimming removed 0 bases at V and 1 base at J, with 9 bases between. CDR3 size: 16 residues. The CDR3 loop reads CASSQEAGMNTGELFF. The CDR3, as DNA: TGCGCCAGCAGCCAAGAGGCAGGAATGAACACCGGGGAGCTGTTTTTT.

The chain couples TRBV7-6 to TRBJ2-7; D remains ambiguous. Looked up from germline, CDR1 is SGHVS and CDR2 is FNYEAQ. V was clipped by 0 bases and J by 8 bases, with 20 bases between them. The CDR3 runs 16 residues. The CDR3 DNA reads TGTGCCAGCAGCTTAGCTGGTCTGGAGAATGATGGACAGCAGTACTTC. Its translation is CASSLAGLENDGQQYF.

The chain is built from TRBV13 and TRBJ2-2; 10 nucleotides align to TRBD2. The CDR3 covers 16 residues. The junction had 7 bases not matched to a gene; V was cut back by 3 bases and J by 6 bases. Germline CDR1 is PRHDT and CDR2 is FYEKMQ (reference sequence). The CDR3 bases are TGTGCCAGCAGCTTCCCCGGACTAGCGGAGGCCGGGGAGCTGTTTTTT. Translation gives CASSFPGLAEAGELFF.

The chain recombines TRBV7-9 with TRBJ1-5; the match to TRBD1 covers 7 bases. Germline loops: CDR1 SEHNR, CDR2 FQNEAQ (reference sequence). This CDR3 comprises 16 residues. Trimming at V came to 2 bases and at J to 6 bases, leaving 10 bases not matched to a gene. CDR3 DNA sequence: TGTGCCAGCAGCTTATCGTCCTACAGGGGCGGTCAGCCCCAGCATTTT. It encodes CASSLSSYRGGQPQHF.

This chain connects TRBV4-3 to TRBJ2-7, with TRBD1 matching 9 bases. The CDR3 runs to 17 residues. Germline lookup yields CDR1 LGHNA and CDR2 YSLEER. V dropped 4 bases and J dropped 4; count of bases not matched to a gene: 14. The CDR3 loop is CASSPDGIGTGSYEQYF. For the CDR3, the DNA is TGCGCCAGCAGCCCCGACGGGATCGGGACAGGGTCTTACGAGCAGTACTTC.

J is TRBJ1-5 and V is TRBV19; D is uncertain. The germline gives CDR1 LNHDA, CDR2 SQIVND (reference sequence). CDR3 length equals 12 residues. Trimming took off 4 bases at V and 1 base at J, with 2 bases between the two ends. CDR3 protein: CASSTSNQPQHF. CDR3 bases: TGTGCCAGTAGTACAAGCAATCAGCCCCAGCATTTT.

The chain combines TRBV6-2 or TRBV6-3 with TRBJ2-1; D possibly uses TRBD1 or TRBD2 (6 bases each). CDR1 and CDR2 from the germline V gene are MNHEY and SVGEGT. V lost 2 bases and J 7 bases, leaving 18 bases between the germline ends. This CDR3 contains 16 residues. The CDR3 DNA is TGTGCCAGCAGTTACCGCCACAGGGCGGGAAGAAATGAGCAGTTCTTC. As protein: CASSYRHRAGRNEQFF.

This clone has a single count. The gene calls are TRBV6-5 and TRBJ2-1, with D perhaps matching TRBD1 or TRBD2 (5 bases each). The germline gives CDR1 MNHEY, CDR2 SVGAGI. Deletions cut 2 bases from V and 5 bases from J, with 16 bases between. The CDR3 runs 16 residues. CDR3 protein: CASSYLPRDHHNEQFF. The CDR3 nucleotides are TGTGCCAGCAGTTACCTACCCCGGGACCATCACAATGAGCAGTTCTTC.

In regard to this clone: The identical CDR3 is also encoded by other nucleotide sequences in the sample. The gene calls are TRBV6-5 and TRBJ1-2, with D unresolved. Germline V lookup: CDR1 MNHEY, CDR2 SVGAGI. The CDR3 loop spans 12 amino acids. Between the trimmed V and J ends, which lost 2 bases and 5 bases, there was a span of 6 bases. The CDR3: CASSYRGYGYTF. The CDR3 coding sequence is TGTGCCAGCAGTTACAGAGGTTATGGCTACACCTTC.

This CDR3 is CASSPTAETQYF. CDR3 bases: TGTGCCAGCAGCCCTACAGCGGAGACCCAGTACTTC. The V call is TRBV7-8, the J call TRBJ2-5, with unresolved D. The V and J ends lost 5 bases and 5 bases respectively, with 9 bases between them. This CDR3 has 12 residues. Germline CDR1 is SGHVS and CDR2 is FQNEAQ.

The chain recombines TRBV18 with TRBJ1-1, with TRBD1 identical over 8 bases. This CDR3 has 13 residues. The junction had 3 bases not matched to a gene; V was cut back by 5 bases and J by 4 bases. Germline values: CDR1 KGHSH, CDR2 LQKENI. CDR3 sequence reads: CASSDTGGTEAFF. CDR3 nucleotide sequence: TGTGCCAGCTCAGATACAGGGGGCACTGAAGCTTTCTTT.